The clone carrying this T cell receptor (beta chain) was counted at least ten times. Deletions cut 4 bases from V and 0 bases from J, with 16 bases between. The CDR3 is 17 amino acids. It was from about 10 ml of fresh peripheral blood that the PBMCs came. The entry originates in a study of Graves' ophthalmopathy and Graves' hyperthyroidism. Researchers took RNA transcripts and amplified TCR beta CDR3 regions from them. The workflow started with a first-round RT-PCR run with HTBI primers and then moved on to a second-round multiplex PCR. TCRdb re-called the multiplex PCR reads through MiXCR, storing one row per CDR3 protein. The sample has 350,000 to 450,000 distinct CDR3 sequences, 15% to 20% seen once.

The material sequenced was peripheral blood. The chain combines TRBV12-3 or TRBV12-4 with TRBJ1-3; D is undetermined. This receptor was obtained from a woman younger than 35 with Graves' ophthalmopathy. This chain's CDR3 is CASSSRGRRDSGNTIYF. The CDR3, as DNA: TGTGCCAGCAGTTCGAGAGGCCGACGGGACTCTGGAAACACCATATATTTT.